These T cell receptor beta chains were read from a single sample in a study of CD4 T cells in relation to SARS-CoV-2 and coronaviruses. Antigen specificity for these receptors is unknown. TCRdb's table, derived via immunoSEQ multiplex PCR, lists solely in-frame clones and lacks some. Of approximately 30,000 clones listed, around three quarters are singletons. Sequencing was done on a sample of CD4+ T cells from PBMCs, cultured in vitro. These receptors all stem from a human donor in good health. CDR3s leave out the opening cysteine and the closing phenylalanine or tryptophan. The order of the fields is V gene, CDR3 protein.

V: TRBV2
CDR3: ASSVEGRTEAF

V: TRBV19
CDR3: ASIGRGPESEAF

V: TRBV4-3
CDR3: ASSQDRPSGGFETGELF

V: TRBV18
CDR3: ASSPQQGGGANVLT

V: TRBV19
CDR3: ASTPGTGVYTDTQY

V: TRBV14
CDR3: ASSKGGVGSNQPQH

V: TRBV3-1/TRBV3-2
CDR3: ASSQDYRDRGEKLF

V: TRBV7-2
CDR3: ASSLANQPQH

V: TRBV5-1
CDR3: ASSYYSRGAQETQY

V: TRBV6-5
CDR3: ASSYSGGAGYNEQF

V: TRBV5-1
CDR3: ASSSLAGGNTIY

V: TRBV20-1
CDR3: SAASAGELF

V: TRBV10-3
CDR3: AMQRGQGPSEQY

V: TRBV7-2
CDR3: ASSLVRVGGREQF

V: TRBV18
CDR3: ASSPGQGLSYEQY

V: TRBV14
CDR3: ASSPVGGDEQY

V: TRBV6-4
CDR3: ASRLHMNTEAF

V: TRBV6-2/TRBV6-3
CDR3: ASSYGGQVSYEQY

V: TRBV6-5
CDR3: ATSGGWNQETQY

V: TRBV5-5
CDR3: ASSPSSYEQY

V: TRBV7-2
CDR3: ASSPPGLAGSGELF

V: TRBV7-9
CDR3: ASSLRLVADTQY

V: TRBV19
CDR3: ASSIGGRETQY

V: TRBV19
CDR3: ASSIAGRNTGELF

V: TRBV6-5
CDR3: ASSRGEGTEAF

V: TRBV5-1
CDR3: ASSHGLDGYEQY

V: TRBV19
CDR3: ASSPGTGADTQY

V: TRBV27
CDR3: ASSDSGTGARGGNQPQH

V: TRBV18
CDR3: ASSPPSRITEAF

V: TRBV11-3
CDR3: ASSLGVNTEAF

V: TRBV6-5
CDR3: ASRMGSLNTEAF

V: TRBV4-3
CDR3: ASSQAPTGVNNEQF

V: TRBV5-6
CDR3: ASSLRTSGKYNEQF

V: TRBV4-3
CDR3: ASSQDRVQKLF

V: TRBV29-1
CDR3: SVFGQGEAF